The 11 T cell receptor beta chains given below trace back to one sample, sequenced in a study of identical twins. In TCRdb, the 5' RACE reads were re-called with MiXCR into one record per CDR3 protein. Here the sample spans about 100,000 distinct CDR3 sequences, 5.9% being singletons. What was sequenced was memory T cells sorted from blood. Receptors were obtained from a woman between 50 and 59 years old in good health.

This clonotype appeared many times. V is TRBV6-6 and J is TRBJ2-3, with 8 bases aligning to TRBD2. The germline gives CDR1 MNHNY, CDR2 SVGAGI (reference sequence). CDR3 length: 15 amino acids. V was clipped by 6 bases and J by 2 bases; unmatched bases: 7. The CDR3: CASRAIAGTTDTQYF. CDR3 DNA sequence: TGTGCCAGCAGAGCTATAGCGGGAACCACAGATACGCAGTATTTT.

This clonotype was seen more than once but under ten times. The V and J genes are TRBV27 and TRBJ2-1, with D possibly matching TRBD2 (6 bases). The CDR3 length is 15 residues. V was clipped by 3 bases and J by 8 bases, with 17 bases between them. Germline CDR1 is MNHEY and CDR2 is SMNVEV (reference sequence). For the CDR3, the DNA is TGTGCCAGCAGTTTTGAAAACGGGAGTATCGATGAGCAGTTCTTC. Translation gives CASSFENGSIDEQFF.

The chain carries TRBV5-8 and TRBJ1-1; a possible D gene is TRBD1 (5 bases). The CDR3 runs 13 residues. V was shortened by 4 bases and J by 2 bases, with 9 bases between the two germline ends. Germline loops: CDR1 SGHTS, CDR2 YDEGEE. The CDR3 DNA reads TGTGCCAGCAGCACAGGACACAACACTGAAGCTTTCTTT. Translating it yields CASSTGHNTEAFF.

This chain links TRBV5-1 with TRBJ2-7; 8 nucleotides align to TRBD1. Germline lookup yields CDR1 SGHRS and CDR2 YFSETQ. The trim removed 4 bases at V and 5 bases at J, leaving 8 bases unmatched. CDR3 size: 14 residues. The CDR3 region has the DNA TGCGCCAGCAGCAGACGGACAGGGCAGGACGAGCAGTACTTC. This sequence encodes CASSRRTGQDEQYF.

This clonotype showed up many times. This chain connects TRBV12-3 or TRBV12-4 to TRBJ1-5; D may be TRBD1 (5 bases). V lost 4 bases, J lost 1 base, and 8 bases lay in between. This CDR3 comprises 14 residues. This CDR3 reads CASSSGLSNQPQHF. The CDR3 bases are TGTGCCAGCAGTTCGGGGCTGAGCAATCAGCCCCAGCATTTT.

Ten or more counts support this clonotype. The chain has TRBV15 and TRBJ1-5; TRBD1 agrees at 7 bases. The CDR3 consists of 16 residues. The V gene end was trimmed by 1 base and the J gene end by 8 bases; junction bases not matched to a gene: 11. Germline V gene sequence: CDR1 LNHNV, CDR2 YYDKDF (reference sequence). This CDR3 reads CATSRVPGQLFKPQHF. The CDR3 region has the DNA TGTGCCACCAGCAGAGTTCCGGGACAGCTTTTTAAGCCCCAGCATTTT. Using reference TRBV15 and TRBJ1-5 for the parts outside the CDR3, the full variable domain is DAMVIQNPRYQVTQFGKPVTLSCSQTLNHNVMYWYQQKSSQAPKLLFHYYDKDFNNEADTPDNFQSRRPNTSFCFLDIRSPGLGDTAMYLCATSRVPGQLFKPQHFGDGTRLSIL.

The chain's CDR3 is CASSQGGRALSATGELFF. In nucleotides, the CDR3 is TGTGCCAGCAGCCAAGGGGGACGAGCCCTTTCAGCCACCGGGGAGCTGTTTTTT. The chain recombines TRBV4-2 with TRBJ2-2; D is possibly TRBD1 or TRBD2 (5 bases each). The V gene's germline CDR1 is LGHNA and CDR2 YNFKEQ. V lost 1 base to trimming and J lost 4 bases, with 19 bases between them. The CDR3 extends over 18 amino acids.

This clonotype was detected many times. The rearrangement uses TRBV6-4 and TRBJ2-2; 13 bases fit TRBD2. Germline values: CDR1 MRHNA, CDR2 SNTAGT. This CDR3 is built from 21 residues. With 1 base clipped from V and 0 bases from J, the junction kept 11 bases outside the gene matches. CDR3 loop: CASSDYSRGLAGSTNTGELFF. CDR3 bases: TGTGCCAGCAGTGACTATTCTAGGGGACTAGCGGGATCCACGAACACCGGGGAGCTGTTTTTT.

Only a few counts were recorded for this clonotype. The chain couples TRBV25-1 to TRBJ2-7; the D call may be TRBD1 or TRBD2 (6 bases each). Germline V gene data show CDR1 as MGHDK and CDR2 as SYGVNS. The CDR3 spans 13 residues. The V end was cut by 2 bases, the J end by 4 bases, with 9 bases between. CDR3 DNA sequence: TGTGCCAGCAGTGAAGGGGGGCTATACGAGCAGTACTTC. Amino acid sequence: CASSEGGLYEQYF.

The CDR3 protein is CASSLGVDNQPQHF. The DNA of the CDR3 is TGTGCCAGCAGCTTGGGGGTCGACAATCAGCCCCAGCATTTT. The chain links TRBV5-6 to TRBJ1-5; D ambiguous. Germline V gene data show CDR1 as SGHDT and CDR2 as YYEEEE. The CDR3 has 14 residues. The ends were cut back, 0 bases at V and 3 bases at J, with 7 bases in the middle.

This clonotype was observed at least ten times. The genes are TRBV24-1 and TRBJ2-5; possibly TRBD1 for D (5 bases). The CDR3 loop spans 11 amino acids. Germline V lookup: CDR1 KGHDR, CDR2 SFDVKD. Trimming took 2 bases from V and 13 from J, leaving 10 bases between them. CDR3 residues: CATSDSYRRYF. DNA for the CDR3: TGTGCCACCAGTGATTCGTACAGGAGGTACTTC.